The present T cell receptor (beta chain) was sequenced within a study of regulatory T cells in long-lasting Graves disease (TCRdb year 2021). The study in broad terms: Newly diagnosed Graves' disease patients had taken antithyroid drugs for less than 3 months. Peripheral blood TCR sequencing and RNA sequencing compared persistent Graves' disease patients with newly diagnosed Graves' disease patients. The study was conducted in China and was registered as a clinical trial. A total of around 35 samples underwent TCR sequencing: roughly 13 from persistent and about 20 from newly diagnosed Graves' disease patients. Study-wide conclusions, independent of this receptor: Persistent disease showed preferential use of TRBV28, TRBJ1-2 and TRBJ2-5, whereas newly diagnosed disease favored TRBV20-1 and TRBJ2-1. Persistent Graves' disease patients showed lower TCR Shannon entropy and fewer highly expanded clones than newly diagnosed patients, suggesting clonal expansion. Only peripheral blood was studied, because thyroid tissue, the primary lesion, was inaccessible. Sequencing and analysis were limited to the TCR beta chain. The small sample size was acknowledged by the authors as a limitation that may reduce accuracy. More public clonotypes were shared among persistent patients (more than 2,500) than among newly diagnosed patients (roughly 960).

The sample holds many counts of this clonotype. Its antigen is still unknown. Base qualities are missing; no much larger clone stands one base away. The label giving this sample's time point can be read as: newly diagnosed GD, antithyroid drugs for less than 3 months. For both TCR sequencing and RNA sequencing, RNA was extracted from PBMCs in TRIzol. The diagnosis of Graves' disease followed American Thyroid Association guidelines. Patients were recruited from an endocrinology department in Xi'an, China. Each patient gave 7.5 to 10 milliliters of peripheral blood, collected in an EDTA anticoagulant tube. Ficoll Paque Plus density gradient separation was used to isolate PBMCs, and no further T cell sorting was performed. An Agilent 2100 Bioanalyzer and agarose gel were used to check RNA quality, and a NanoDrop 2000 was used to measure RNA concentration. V was cut back by 11 bases and J by 4 bases, leaving a gap of 8 bases between them. Its CDR3 holds 11 amino acids, cysteine through phenylalanine. The read is trimmed to its CDR3 DNA, 33 bases read in frame from base 1. The germline V gene specifies LGHNT as CDR1 and FRNRAP as CDR2.

Library prep was done by multiplex PCR. This sample was sequenced with an Illumina HiSeq 4000. TCR beta libraries were built with iRepertoire HTBI primers and Arm-PCR amplification of CDR3 regions. Before sequencing, the PCR products went through gel purification. The original methods were these. Gene usage analysis of CDR3 amino acid clonotypes relied on the 60 or so TRBV and 14 TRBJ segments identified across samples. COPE and FqMerger were used to merge filtered high-quality paired reads into contigs. BLAST was used to align contigs to IMGT TRBV, TRBD and TRBJ reference genes, with CDR3 defined following IMGT. Any clonotype with a frequency above 0.1% was classified as a highly expanded clone. Repertoire diversity was measured by Shannon entropy, and V-J evenness by the Gini coefficient. Clonotypes shared by more than one individual were considered public. TCRdb reworked the public reads: Q25 trimming with fastp, MiXCR clone assembly, productive beta chains retained. For every CDR3 protein sequence, its rows merge into one entry that carries the most common genes and DNA. TCRdb, rather than the study authors, made the V and J calls. The sample yields a few hundred thousand distinct CDR3 sequences; 10% to 15% were counted once. The ten biggest clones cover approximately 19% of the sample.

The sample also formed part of further work on T cells in Graves' hyperthyroidism and ophthalmopathy. As the second publication notes: Stable Graves' hyperthyroidism was defined as no progression to ophthalmopathy during 18 months of follow-up. Hyperthyroidism patients were newly diagnosed, with disease duration under 2 months, and aged 18 to 65 years. Patients with uncontrolled infections, other autoimmune diseases, pregnancy or lactation were excluded. Diagnoses were established on the basis of clinical symptoms, serum thyroxine and TRAb, thyroid ultrasound, and orbital computed tomography. A first-round RT-PCR of the TCR CDR3 used the HTBI primer set with the Qiagen OneStep RT-PCR kit. Most expanded thyroid clonotypes (frequency above 0.001) were also detected in blood, a finding suggesting that blood repertoires may reflect thyroid immune responses. A 13 V-J signature model separated ophthalmopathy from stable hyperthyroidism, with about 90% sensitivity and 81.08% specificity in cross-validation and 80%/75% in testing. In validation, progression to ophthalmopathy was predicted by the model with 55% to 71% sensitivity and 72% to 80% specificity, a median of 6.5 months before onset. To identify distinguishing TCR V-J signatures, a discovery cohort of 95 to 100 patients was used, comprising under 45 with Graves' ophthalmopathy and 57 with stable Graves' hyperthyroidism. An independent validation cohort of around 20 hyperthyroidism patients and 17 patients who later progressed to ophthalmopathy tested prospective prediction of ophthalmopathy. The 90 or so discovery patients were randomly split 7:3 into training and test sets. In about six Graves' hyperthyroidism patients, the study also compared T-cell repertoires from thyroid tissue with T-cell repertoires from blood. After sampling, hyperthyroidism patients received methimazole starting at 30 mg daily, and ophthalmopathy patients received high-dose intravenous methylprednisolone. Libraries were constructed in a second round of multiplex PCR, after which size selection and purification were performed. Paired-end sequencing of the libraries was performed with 100 bp reads on an Illumina HiSeq2000. SOAPnuke was used to process the raw data, removing reads that contained adapters or uncalled bases, had a mean Phred below 15, or lacked an exact match to the constant primer or identifier. High-quality paired reads were merged with COPE v1.2.5, and unique nucleotide sequences were defined as clonotypes. MiTCR v1.1 was used to align clonotypes to the IMGT TRBV, TRBD and TRBJ reference segments. Analysis was restricted to V-J combinations with a frequency above 0.0001, which covered just over 98% of repertoires. A TCS score was defined as the ratio between F50 (clonal expansion) and ExV (chaos), using BLOSUM62-based TCRdist between CDR3 peptides within each V-J. Welch's t-statistics and random forest reduced fewer than 600 V-J features to 10 to 15, which were used in a naive Bayes classifier (R e1071). No statistical method was used to fix the sample size in advance, and group allocation was not hidden from the investigators. The paper reports TCR Vbeta CDR3 sequencing of over 130 peripheral blood samples: approximately 41 ophthalmopathy, roughly 80 hyperthyroidism and roughly 17 progressor patients.

The rearranged chain carries TRBV12-5 and TRBJ2-2; the D gene could be either TRBD1 or TRBD2, each agreeing at 5 bases. This receptor was identified in a woman between 18 and 29 years old with Graves disease. Donor details come from another sample of the same person, matched by shared clones. The specimen was peripheral blood mononuclear cells (PBMCs), collected at new diagnosis, from a patient treated with antithyroid drugs. CDR3 loop: CAGGSTGELFF. The DNA reads as follows: TGTGCTGGGGGAAGCACCGGGGAGCTGTTTTTT.